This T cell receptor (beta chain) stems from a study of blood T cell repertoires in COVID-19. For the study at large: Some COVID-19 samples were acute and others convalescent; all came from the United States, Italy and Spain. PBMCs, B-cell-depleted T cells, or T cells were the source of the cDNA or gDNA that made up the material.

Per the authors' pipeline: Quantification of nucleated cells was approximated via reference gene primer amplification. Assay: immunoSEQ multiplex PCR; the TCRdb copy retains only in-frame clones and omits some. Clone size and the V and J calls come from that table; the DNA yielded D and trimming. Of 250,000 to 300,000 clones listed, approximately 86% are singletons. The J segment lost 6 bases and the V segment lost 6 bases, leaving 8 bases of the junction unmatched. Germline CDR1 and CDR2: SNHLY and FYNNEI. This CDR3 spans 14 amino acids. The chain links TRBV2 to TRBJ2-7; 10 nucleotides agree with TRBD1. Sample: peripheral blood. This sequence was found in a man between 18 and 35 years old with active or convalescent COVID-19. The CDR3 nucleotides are TGTGCCAGCAGACCGGGACAGGGGTTTGCCGAGCAGTACTTC. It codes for CASRPGQGFAEQYF. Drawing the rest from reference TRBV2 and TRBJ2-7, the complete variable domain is EPEVTQTPSHQVTQMGQEVILRCVPISNHLYFYWYRQILGQKVEFLVSFYNNEISEKSEIFDDQFSVERPDGSNFTLKIRSTKLEDSAMYFCASRPGQGFAEQYFGPGTRLTVT.